The rows below give T cell receptor beta chains drawn from one sample of a study of shared clonotypes between healthy human individuals. Measured with immunoSEQ multiplex PCR; TCRdb has only the in-frame clones, and not every one. The repertoire includes about 480,000 clones, 75% to 80% of them detected once, and about 12% sits in the top ten. The sequenced sample was PBMCs. Receptors were obtained from a woman between 35 and 50 years old in good health. Some clones in this sample may be carry-over from other donors' samples. Each CDR3 is given with its conserved first and last residue. A D gene is named only where the DNA matches it firmly. Rows may omit the clone size; those that give it use once, few, many or a size class.

-,TRBD1,TRBJ2-1,TRBV15,TGTGCCACCAGCAGAGTACTTTCCGGACAGGGAGTCGATGAGCAGTTCTTC,CATSRVLSGQGVDEQFF
once,-,TRBJ1-1,TRBV6-1,TGTGCCAGCACTTCCAGAGAGAACACTGAAGCTTTCTTT,CASTSRENTEAFF
-,TRBD2,TRBJ2-7,TRBV29-1,TGCAGCGTCGTGACTAGCGGGAGCATCTACGAGCAGTACTTC,CSVVTSGSIYEQYF
-,TRBD2,TRBJ2-7,TRBV7-8,TGTGCCAGCAGTGCTAGCGGAGACTACGAGCAGTACTTC,CASSASGDYEQYF
-,TRBD1,TRBJ2-2,TRBV10-3,TGTGCCATCAGTGAGTCCCGACAGGGGGCCCTGAACACCGGGGAGCTGTTTTTT,CAISESRQGALNTGELFF
-,-,TRBJ2-2,TRBV7-3,TGTGCCAGCAGCTTAACGGGCTCCGGGGAGCTGTTTTTT,CASSLTGSGELFF
few,TRBD2,TRBJ2-7,TRBV28,TGTGCCAGCAGTTTGGGTAGCGGGAGACTCTCCTACGAGCAGTACTTC,CASSLGSGRLSYEQYF
-,-,TRBJ1-3,TRBV6-5,TGTGCCAGCAGTTACGAGTGGGCTAGCTCTGGAAACACCATATATTTT,CASSYEWASSGNTIYF
few,TRBD2,TRBJ2-5,TRBV28,TGTGCCAGCAGTTCTCCGGGACTAGAAGAGACCCAGTACTTC,CASSSPGLEETQYF
once,-,TRBJ2-7,TRBV6-5,TGTGCCAGCAGTTCTATTGGAGCAGGGCGGTACGAGCAGTACTTC,CASSSIGAGRYEQYF
-,-,TRBJ1-2,TRBV18,TGTGCCAGCTCACCACCACAGGAGTATGGCTACACCTTC,CASSPPQEYGYTF
-,TRBD1,TRBJ2-3,TRBV2,TGTGCCAGCAGTGGGGGACAGCTTACCACAGATACGCAGTATTTT,CASSGGQLTTDTQYF
-,-,TRBJ1-2,TRBV23-1,TGCGCCAGCAGACTGGGTTTTGATGGGGGCGGCTATGGCTACACCTTC,CASRLGFDGGGYGYTF
-,-,TRBJ1-1,TRBV5-6,TGTGCCAGCAGCCGCTGGGGGGTGAACACTGAAGCTTTCTTT,CASSRWGVNTEAFF
-,-,TRBJ2-1,TRBV28,TGTGCCAGCAGTCGCCAGCGGGAGCAGTTCTTC,CASSRQREQFF
-,TRBD2,TRBJ2-3,TRBV18,TGTGCCAGCTCACCCCGGACGACTAGCGGGAGGAGGTATACGCAGTATTTT,CASSPRTTSGRRYTQYF
-,-,TRBJ2-2,TRBV29-1,TGCAGCGTTGCATATCCCACCGGGGAGCTGTTTTTT,CSVAYPTGELFF
once,-,TRBJ2-5,TRBV14,TGTGCCAGCAGCCAAGATCTCGGAGGGAGTCGGCAAGAGACCCAGTACTTC,CASSQDLGGSRQETQYF
-,-,TRBJ1-1,TRBV21-1,TGTGCCAGCAGCAAAGAAATAGGGTTTCCTAGGGAGGACACTGAAGCTTTCTTT,CASSKEIGFPREDTEAFF
-,-,TRBJ2-2,TRBV5-1,TGCGCCAGCAGCTGGACCTTAGTGACCGGGGAGCTGTTTTTT,CASSWTLVTGELFF
-,-,TRBJ2-2,TRBV28,TGTGCCAGCAGAACCCCGGGAGTCACCGGGGAGCTGTTTTTT,CASRTPGVTGELFF
-,TRBD1,TRBJ2-1,TRBV11-2,TGTGCCAGCACCTCCGGGACAGGGTGGGTTGAGCAGTTCTTC,CASTSGTGWVEQFF
-,TRBD1,TRBJ1-5,TRBV19,TGTGCCAGTAGTATCGAGGGACAGGCAAGCCAGCCCCAGCATTTT,CASSIEGQASQPQHF
-,-,TRBJ2-7,TRBV7-6,TGTGCCAGCAGGGGGTACGGCTACGAGCAGTACTTC,CASRGYGYEQYF
-,TRBD1,TRBJ1-4,TRBV5-8,TGTGCCAGCAGCTTGGACAGGGGGCAAGAAAAACTGTTTTTT,CASSLDRGQEKLFF